These 4 T cell receptor beta chains were sequenced from one sample in a study of blood T cell repertoires in COVID-19. This table comes from immunoSEQ multiplex PCR, and its TCRdb copy is limited to in-frame clones, with some not included. The sample holds fewer than 250,000 clones, 70% to 85% seen once. Material for sequencing was peripheral blood. These receptors were obtained from a woman in her forties or fifties with acute or convalescent COVID-19.

This clone was recorded a few times. The CDR3 is CASSYIFLSEAFF. The CDR3 nucleotides read TGTGCCAGCAGTTATATCTTCCTTAGTGAAGCTTTCTTT. The J gene is TRBJ1-1, the V gene TRBV28; D unresolved. The CDR3 length is 13 residues. In germline, CDR1 is MDHEN, CDR2 SYDVKM. Trimming took off 4 bases at V and 7 bases at J, with 13 bases between the two ends.

The J gene is TRBJ1-2, the V gene TRBV2; 9 bases agree with TRBD1. Germline V gene lookup returns CDR1 SNHLY and CDR2 FYNNEI. The junction had 23 bases not matched to a gene; V was cut back by 6 bases and J by 12 bases. The CDR3 sequence is 17 residues long. This CDR3 is CASRGRGQGQLLGADTF. The CDR3 DNA reads as TGTGCCAGCAGGGGGAGGGGACAGGGACAACTACTGGGCGCGGACACCTTC.

This clone was seen a few times. The chain joins TRBV30 to TRBJ2-7; 12 bases match TRBD2. Trimming cost V 2 bases and J 2 bases; bases outside gene matches: 4. Germline V CDR1 and CDR2: GTSNPN, SVGIG (reference sequence). This CDR3 comprises 15 residues. The CDR3 DNA sequence: TGTGCCTGGAGTCCTGGGACTAGCGGGCCCTACGAGCAGTACTTC. This gives the protein CAWSPGTSGPYEQYF.

As to this clone: At the DNA level, this CDR3 is encoded by other sequences in the same sample as well. CDR3 residues: CASSRGSYEQYF. The CDR3 DNA follows: TGTGCCAGCAGCAGGGGGTCCTACGAGCAGTACTTC. The V and J genes are TRBV2 and TRBJ2-7, with 7 positions matching TRBD1. Per germline, CDR1 SNHLY and CDR2 FYNNEI. V was pared by 6 bases and J by 1 base, with 0 bases of the junction left unmatched. The CDR3 consists of 12 residues.